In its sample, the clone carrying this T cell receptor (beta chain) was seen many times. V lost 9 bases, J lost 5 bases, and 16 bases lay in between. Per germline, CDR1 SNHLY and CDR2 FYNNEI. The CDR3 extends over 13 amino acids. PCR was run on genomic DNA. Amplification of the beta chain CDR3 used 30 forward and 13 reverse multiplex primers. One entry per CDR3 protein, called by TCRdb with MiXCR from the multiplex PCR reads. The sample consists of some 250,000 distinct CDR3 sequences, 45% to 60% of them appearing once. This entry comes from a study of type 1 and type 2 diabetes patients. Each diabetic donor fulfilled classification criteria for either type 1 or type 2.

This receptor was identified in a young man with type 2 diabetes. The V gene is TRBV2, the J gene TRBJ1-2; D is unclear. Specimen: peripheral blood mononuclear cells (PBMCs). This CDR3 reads CARSSQRPYGYTF. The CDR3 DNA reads TGTGCCAGATCGAGTCAGAGACCGTATGGCTACACCTTC.